This TCR beta chain was profiled in a study of blood T cell repertoires in COVID-19. Across the whole study: Some COVID-19 samples were acute and others convalescent; all came from the United States, Italy and Spain. T cells, B-cell-depleted T cells, or PBMCs provided the cDNA or gDNA that served as material.

Authors' methods: The authors estimated nucleated cell counts from reference gene primer amplification. Data came from immunoSEQ multiplex PCR; TCRdb stores just in-frame clones and leaves some out. That table is the source of V, J and clone size, and D and trimming were worked out from the DNA. The table includes roughly 140,000 clones, 75% to 90% detected once. Germline V gene sequence: CDR1 SGHTA, CDR2 FQGTGA. The CDR3 consists of 14 residues. V gave up 0 bases and J gave up 5 bases, with 9 bases separating them. Sequenced sample: peripheral blood. The rearrangement links TRBV7-3 to TRBJ2-3; D not certain. The origin of this receptor is a man aged 70-80 years with acute or convalescent COVID-19. The CDR3 reads CASSLTAVQDTQYF. The CDR3 nucleotides are TGTGCCAGCAGCTTAACGGCGGTCCAAGATACGCAGTATTTT.